This T cell receptor (beta chain) originates from a study of blood T cells in healthy people across ages. The CDR3 spans 14 residues. Germline V gene lookup returns CDR1 DFQATT and CDR2 SNEGSKA (reference sequence). The trim removed 8 bases at V and 0 bases at J, leaving 6 bases unmatched. Then a second PCR, running about 6 to 12 cycles, was carried out with a sample-barcoded 5' primer and a J-beta primer mix. Via MiXCR, TCRdb re-called the 5' RACE reads, giving one row per CDR3 protein. In the table there are about 1.5 million distinct CDR3 sequences, about 42% of which are singletons. In its sample, this clonotype was seen many times.

Sequencing input: blood. The chain recombines TRBV20-1 with TRBJ2-1; 8 nucleotides align to TRBD2. This clonotype was sampled from a woman aged 18-30 years in good health. The CDR3, as DNA: TGCAGTTCGGGGACTAGGAGCTCCTACAATGAGCAGTTCTTC. It encodes CSSGTRSSYNEQFF.